This T cell receptor beta chain was obtained from a study of cytomegalovirus exposure and HLA in healthy donors. The study's findings and limits: Exclusion as indistinguishable affected some V segments, including TRBV6-2 and TRBV6-3. The authors later found HLA-associated TCR beta chains more clonally expanded than equally common others.

The V and J ends lost 3 bases and 5 bases, in that order; junction bases with no gene match: 1. The CDR3 extends over 14 amino acids. CDR1 is LNHNV, CDR2 YYDKDF, per germline (reference sequence). Primers included in the PCR were 60 Vbeta and 13 Jbeta primers. Sequencing was performed with immunoSEQ multiplex PCR; in TCRdb, only in-frame clones are kept and a portion is missing. The sample shows 99,000 or so clones, roughly 13% of them seen only once. In regard to this clone: Its antigen is unidentified.

The gene calls are TRBV15 and TRBJ2-7; 13 bases align to TRBD2. This sequence was found in a middle-aged man in good health and CMV-seropositive. Input material: PBMCs. CDR3 residues: CATSSGTSGNEQYF. In DNA, the CDR3 is TGTGCCACCAGCAGTGGGACTAGCGGGAACGAGCAGTACTTC.